This TCR beta chain derives from a study of shared clonotypes between healthy human individuals. General study points: The diversity represented, both genetic and in exposure history, was limited by few donors.

Sorted-subset replicate PCR reactions were performed with approximately 180 ng DNA, corresponding to roughly 29,000 T cell genomes. Data came from immunoSEQ multiplex PCR; TCRdb stores just in-frame clones and leaves some out. The data contain 2 million to 3 million clones, under 95% of them singletons. To note about this clone: The antigen is not known.

Each sample came from a Caucasian adult donor living in Nashville, Tennessee. This TCR derives from a young man in good health. Some clones in this sample may be carry-over from other donors' samples. The sample consisted of naive CD4+ T cells from PBMCs. Subset meaning: CD45RA+ positively selected.

As DNA, the CDR3 is TGTGCCAGCAGTTACACGGACAGGGAATTGCGTGGCTACACCTTC. Amino acid sequence: CASSYTDRELRGYTF. The chain carries TRBV6-5 and TRBJ1-2, with 8 bases aligning to TRBD1. Germline trimming cut 2 bases from V and 7 bases from J; bases unmatched to any gene: 9. CDR3 length equals 15 residues. Germline V gene data show CDR1 as MNHEY and CDR2 as SVGAGI.